The entry that follows covers one T cell receptor beta chain sequence. The germline V and J ends were trimmed by 4 bases and 3 bases, with 18 bases remaining between them. The CDR3 has 16 amino acids. Germline-derived CDR1 and CDR2 are SGHTA and FQGNSA. Data came from immunoSEQ multiplex PCR; TCRdb stores just in-frame clones and leaves some out. The data contain roughly 130,000 clones, roughly 90% of them singletons. The data stem from a study of T cell responses to AZD1222 COVID-19 vaccine. The sequence was obtained from an adult in good health. Sequenced material: peripheral blood, taken on day 0 of AZD1222 vaccination. V gene TRBV7-2 combines with J gene TRBJ1-1, with D possibly being TRBD1 (6 bases). In DNA form, the CDR3 reads TGTGCCAGCAGCTCCCCGGGGGGTAGGGGGGACACTGAAGCTTTCTTT. Translated, it gives CASSSPGGRGDTEAFF.